Following are 2 T cell receptor beta chains from one sample sequenced in a study of vaccination and CD4 T cells after COVID-19. The Oncomine TCR Beta short-read assay was what sequenced the DNA obtained from cultured CD4+ T cells. TCRdb independently ran MiXCR on the PCR reads; one entry per CDR3 protein. The sample includes more than 11,000 distinct CDR3 sequences, over 50% of them seen just once. The sample's treatment: approximately nine-day PBMC culture with coronavirus spike peptide pools or control peptides (ViraFEST assay). Their recognized antigens are unknown. Sequencing was performed on CD4+ T cells from blood, cultured in vitro. The receptor set was obtained from a human donor who had recovered from COVID-19.

CDR3 in DNA: TGTGCCGGGAAAGCCCCCCGAGACACCGGGGAGCTGTTTTTT. Amino acids: CAGKAPRDTGELFF. The chain is built from TRBV6-1 and TRBJ2-2; the D is unclear. The length of the CDR3 is 14 residues. The germline V and J ends were trimmed by 11 bases and 3 bases, with 16 bases remaining between them. Germline CDR1 MNHNS, CDR2 SASEGT.

The chain links TRBV28 to TRBJ1-4; TRBD1 aligns across 7 bases. The germline gives CDR1 MDHEN, CDR2 SYDVKM. This CDR3 is 14 amino acids long. After removal of 6 bases from V and 9 bases from J, the junction contained 10 bases not matched to a gene. CDR3 DNA sequence: TGTGCCAGCAGACCCCCGGGACAGTCTCAAAAACTGTTTTTT. This sequence encodes CASRPPGQSQKLFF.